The 17 T cell receptor beta chains reported below all come from one sample, sequenced in a study of beta chain features in type 1 diabetes. Sequenced material consisted of expressed TCRB transcripts (all of the isolated RNA was reverse transcribed). Produced via immunoSEQ multiplex PCR; TCRdb's table is partial and in-frame only. The sample has 300,000 to 350,000 clones, less than 10% seen once. Sequencing used central memory CD4+ T cells from blood. Source of these receptors: a woman between 18 and 30 years old in good health.

V and J are TRBV29-1 and TRBJ1-2, with D possibly TRBD1 on 6 matching bases. V was shortened by 5 bases and J by 5 bases, with 15 bases between the two germline ends. Germline V gives CDR1 SQVTM, CDR2 ANQGSEA. The CDR3 sequence is 13 residues long. The CDR3 here is CSVFRTEGYGYTF. For the CDR3, the DNA is TGCAGCGTTTTCAGGACAGAAGGGTATGGCTACACCTTC.

This clone appeared a few times. The chain employs TRBV5-6 and TRBJ2-5; D call uncertain. In germline, CDR1 is SGHDT, CDR2 YYEEEE. This CDR3 is built from 14 residues. V lost 1 base and J 3 bases, leaving 10 bases between the germline ends. CDR3 sequence (DNA): TGTGCCAGCAGCTTGATCTTCCAAGAAGAGACCCAGTACTTC. This translates into CASSLIFQEETQYF.

This clone has ten or more counts. The rearrangement joins TRBV28 to TRBJ1-2, with 11 bases fitting TRBD1. V was clipped by 5 bases and J by 8 bases; unmatched bases: 10. Germline loops: CDR1 MDHEN, CDR2 SYDVKM. This CDR3 is 15 amino acids long. CDR3 coding DNA: TGTGCCAGCAGTAGGACCGGGACAGGGGGTTGGGGCTACACCTTC. This sequence encodes CASSRTGTGGWGYTF.

The genes are TRBV19 and TRBJ2-7, with D unclear. This CDR3 spans 14 amino acids. Germline V gene lookup returns CDR1 LNHDA and CDR2 SQIVND (reference sequence). The V gene lost 2 bases and the J gene lost 9 bases, with 17 bases spanning the gap. CDR3 residues: CASSIYDSAFVQYF. The CDR3 region has the DNA TGTGCCAGTAGTATATACGACTCCGCCTTTGTGCAGTACTTC.

A few counts support this clone. The sample has other DNA sequences that encode this CDR3 too. The gene calls are TRBV18 and TRBJ2-7, with no clear D. Germline loops: CDR1 KGHSH, CDR2 LQKENI. This CDR3 spans 13 amino acids. V shed 2 bases and J shed 3 bases, with 8 bases lying between them. This CDR3 is CASSPSQSYEQYF. In DNA, the CDR3 is TGTGCCAGCTCACCATCACAGAGCTACGAGCAGTACTTC.

The chain is built from TRBV4-3 and TRBJ1-2, with D possibly being TRBD1 (6 bases). Trimming took 4 bases from V and 6 from J, leaving 15 bases between them. Germline V gene sequence: CDR1 LGHNA, CDR2 YSLEER. The CDR3 runs 14 residues. The CDR3 loop is CASSPTDRLDGYTF. The CDR3 bases are TGCGCCAGCAGCCCAACGGACAGACTGGATGGCTACACCTTC.

This clone has at least ten counts. The V call is TRBV9, the J call TRBJ2-1, with D perhaps TRBD2 (5 bases). Trimming removed 0 bases at V and 5 bases at J, with 12 bases between. Per the germline V gene, CDR1 is SGDLS and CDR2 is YYNGEE. The length of the CDR3 is 15 residues. CDR3 nucleotides: TGTGCCAGCAGCGTAGGAGGAGGTGTGAACAATGAGCAGTTCTTC. It translates to CASSVGGGVNNEQFF.

This clone came up a few times. CDR3 DNA sequence: TGTGCCAGTAGTATAGATAGTTGGGAGACCCAGTACTTC. Its protein product is CASSIDSWETQYF. J is TRBJ2-5 and V is TRBV19; D uncertain. The CDR3 has 13 amino acids. Germline CDR1 and CDR2: LNHDA and SQIVND (reference sequence). The V end lost 0 bases, the J end lost 5 bases, and 7 bases lay between the germline ends.

This clone was picked up a small number of times. The V gene is TRBV12-2, the J gene TRBJ2-1; the table's D call, TRBD2, has no DNA check behind it. TRBV12-2 is flagged as a pseudogene. The CDR3 sequence is 17 residues long. CDR3 region: CASRSGTSGISYNEQFF. The CDR3, as DNA: TGTGCAAGTCGCTCTGGGACTAGCGGGATCTCCTACAATGAGCAGTTCTTC.

This clone was detected only a few times. V and J are TRBV27 and TRBJ1-3, with 7 bases aligning to TRBD1. This CDR3 contains 14 residues. The J segment lost 4 bases and the V segment lost 5 bases, leaving 5 bases of the junction unmatched. Per germline, CDR1 MNHEY and CDR2 SMNVEV (reference sequence). CDR3 coding DNA: TGTGCCAGCAGTCCCAGACAGGGCGGAAACACCATATATTTT. Residues: CASSPRQGGNTIYF.

This clone was counted only a few times. The genes are TRBV5-6 and TRBJ1-3; the D is unclear. Trimming took off 4 bases at V and 0 bases at J, with 11 bases between the two ends. This CDR3 has 15 residues. Germline CDR1 reads SGHDT; CDR2 reads YYEEEE. CDR3 in amino acids: CASSRRLSSGNTIYF. CDR3 in DNA: TGTGCCAGCAGCCGTCGATTGAGCTCTGGAAACACCATATATTTT.

The sample holds a few counts of this clone. One base separates it from a far larger clone, so it is likely a read error. The sample has other DNA sequences that encode this CDR3 too. This chain joins TRBV5-1 and TRBJ2-1; 9 bases match TRBD2. Looked up from germline, CDR1 is SGHRS and CDR2 is YFSETQ. V gave up 3 bases and J gave up 4 bases; unmatched junction bases: 2. The CDR3 runs 14 residues. The CDR3, as DNA: TGCGCCAGCAGCTCGGGACTAGCTTACAATGAGCAGTTCTTC. This encodes CASSSGLAYNEQFF.

CDR3 DNA: TGCGCCAGCAGCTCGTTAACCGGGACAGAGGGGCTAGGCGAGCAGTACTTC. Its protein is CASSSLTGTEGLGEQYF. The chain recombines TRBV5-1 with TRBJ2-7; 7 nucleotides match TRBD1. V lost 3 bases, J lost 6 bases, and 18 bases stayed unmatched. The CDR3 runs to 17 residues. Germline-derived CDR1 and CDR2 are SGHRS and YFSETQ.

The chain is built from TRBV28 and TRBJ1-2; D perhaps matches TRBD1 (5 bases). CDR1 and CDR2 (germline): MDHEN, SYDVKM. Trimming pared 6 bases from V and 7 bases from J, leaving 15 bases between. The CDR3 runs 13 residues. The CDR3 loop is CASSFPLRGGYTF. CDR3 sequence (DNA): TGTGCCAGCAGCTTCCCCCTTAGGGGTGGCTACACCTTC.

V usage is TRBV27 and J usage is TRBJ1-5; weak D call: TRBD1 (6 bases). The CDR3 has 14 amino acids. Trimming took 6 bases from V and 1 from J, leaving 10 bases between them. Per the germline V gene, CDR1 is MNHEY and CDR2 is SMNVEV (reference sequence). The CDR3 nucleotides read TGTGCCAGCAGACAGGGAGGGAGCAATCAGCCCCAGCATTTT. Protein sequence: CASRQGGSNQPQHF.

The CDR3: CASKTIKQGMGETQYF. CDR3 coding DNA: TGTGCTAGCAAGACCATAAAACAGGGAATGGGAGAGACCCAGTACTTC. The rearrangement joins TRBV12-5 to TRBJ2-5, with D possibly being TRBD1 (6 bases). The ends were cut back, 9 bases at V and 4 bases at J, with 24 bases in the middle. This CDR3 has 16 amino acids. The V gene's germline CDR1 is LGHNT and CDR2 FRNRAP.

In its sample, this clone was seen a few times. The rearrangement links TRBV6-5 to TRBJ2-7; D possibly corresponds to TRBD2 (5 bases). Germline V gives CDR1 MNHEY, CDR2 SVGAGI. This CDR3 comprises 14 residues. V was pared by 6 bases and J by 2 bases, with 14 bases between. CDR3 protein: CASRSAGSTYEQYF. Here the CDR3 DNA reads TGTGCCAGCAGATCGGCGGGTTCGACCTACGAGCAGTACTTC.